This TCR beta chain came from a study of CD8+ T cells in alopecia areata. Study details: Patients in the treated group were given tofacitinib by mouth, 5 to 10 mg twice a day.

For this clone: Its target is not known.

The treatment here: oral pan-JAK inhibitor, 5-10 mg twice daily. RNA was isolated and reverse transcribed to cDNA, the sequencing template. Assay: immunoSEQ multiplex PCR; the TCRdb copy retains only in-frame clones and omits some. The data show about 190,000 clones, roughly 60% seen once. Broader study findings: Lesional tissue from the scalp (especially in alopecia totalis/universalis) showed higher clonality than normal scalp.

This CDR3 spans 15 amino acids. After removal of 5 bases from V and 4 bases from J, the junction contained 6 bases not matched to a gene. Germline V gene lookup returns CDR1 SGHTA and CDR2 FQGNSA. The V call is TRBV7-2, the J call TRBJ1-5; 9 nucleotides agree with TRBD1. This receptor was taken from a human donor with alopecia areata. The sequencing used CD4+ T cells sorted from blood, collected at week 24, from a patient treated with tofacitinib. The CDR3 DNA is TGTGCCAGCAGCAGGGACAGGGAGAAGAATCAGCCCCAGCATTTT. As protein: CASSRDREKNQPQHF.